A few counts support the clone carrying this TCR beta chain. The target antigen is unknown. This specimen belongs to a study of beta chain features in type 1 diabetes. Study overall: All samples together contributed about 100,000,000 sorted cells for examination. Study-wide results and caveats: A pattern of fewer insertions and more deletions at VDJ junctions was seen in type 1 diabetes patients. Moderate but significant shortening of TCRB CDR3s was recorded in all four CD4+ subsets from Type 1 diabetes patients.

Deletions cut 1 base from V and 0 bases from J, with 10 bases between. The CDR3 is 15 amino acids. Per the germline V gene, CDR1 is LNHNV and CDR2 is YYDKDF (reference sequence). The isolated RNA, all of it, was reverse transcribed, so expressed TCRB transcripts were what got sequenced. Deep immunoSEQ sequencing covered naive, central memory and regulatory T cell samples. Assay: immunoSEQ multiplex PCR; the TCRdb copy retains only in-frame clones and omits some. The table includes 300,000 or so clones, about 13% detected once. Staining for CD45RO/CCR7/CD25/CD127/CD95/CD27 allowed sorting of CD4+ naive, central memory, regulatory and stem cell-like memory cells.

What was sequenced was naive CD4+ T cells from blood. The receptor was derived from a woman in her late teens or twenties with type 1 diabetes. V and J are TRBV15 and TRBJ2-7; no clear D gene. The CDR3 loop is CATSRAPSTSYEQYF. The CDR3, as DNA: TGTGCCACCAGCAGAGCCCCTTCTACCTCCTACGAGCAGTACTTC. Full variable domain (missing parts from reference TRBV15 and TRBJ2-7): DAMVIQNPRYQVTQFGKPVTLSCSQTLNHNVMYWYQQKSSQAPKLLFHYYDKDFNNEADTPDNFQSRRPNTSFCFLDIRSPGLGDTAMYLCATSRAPSTSYEQYFGPGTRLTVT.